Sequencing of this TCR beta chain was carried out in a study of T-cell memory formation after mild COVID-19. Background on the study: TCR clusters showed largely donor specificity.

Study observations and caveats: Memory cells collected pre-infection included some clones that later responded, suggesting cross-reactive memory joined.

In regard to this clonotype: The antigen is unknown.

TCRdb reprocessed the 5' RACE reads with MiXCR, giving one entry per CDR3 protein. Altogether 300,000 to 350,000 distinct CDR3 sequences are present, about 13% being singletons, with the ten largest covering about a fifth. The CDR3 is 15 amino acids. CDR1 and CDR2 (germline): SGDLS, YYNGEE. V lost 0 bases to trimming and J lost 5 bases, with 12 bases between them. This sequence joins TRBV9 and TRBJ2-1, with D possibly being TRBD1 or TRBD2 (5 bases each). Sequencing was performed on PBMCs or a T cell subset sorted from them (not recorded which). This sequence originates from a man aged 18 to 30 who had mild COVID-19 (a few samples of this study predate the infection). Cell type and time point are not known. The CDR3 DNA follows: TGTGCCAGCAGCGTAGTCCCGGGGACCCACAATGAGCAGTTCTTC. Translation gives CASSVVPGTHNEQFF.